This T cell receptor (beta chain) emerged from a study of OX40 agonist ivuxolimab in advanced cancers. Data came from immunoSEQ multiplex PCR; TCRdb stores just in-frame clones and leaves some out. The sample lists about 100,000 clones; 80% to 95% were seen once. Overall study results and limits: The CD4+ and CD8+ T cells in the blood had expanded clonally by week 6 at 0.1 to 3.0 mg/kg. Antigens targeted by the expanded peripheral T cells were not determined.

Note on this clone: No antigen is known for it.

In germline, CDR1 is SGHDT, CDR2 YYEEEE. The ends lost 6 bases at V and 2 bases at J; junction bases unmatched: 6. This CDR3 region has 14 residues. This chain connects TRBV5-6 to TRBJ2-7; 9 nucleotides agree with TRBD2. The clonotype comes from an adult with an advanced solid tumor such as melanoma, head and neck, liver or kidney cancer. The sequences come from CD4+ or CD8+ T cells sorted from blood, collected in a trial of the OX40 agonist ivuxolimab. DNA for the CDR3: TGTGCCAGCAAACTAGCGGGTCGTCCCTACGAGCAGTACTTC. Encoded protein: CASKLAGRPYEQYF.